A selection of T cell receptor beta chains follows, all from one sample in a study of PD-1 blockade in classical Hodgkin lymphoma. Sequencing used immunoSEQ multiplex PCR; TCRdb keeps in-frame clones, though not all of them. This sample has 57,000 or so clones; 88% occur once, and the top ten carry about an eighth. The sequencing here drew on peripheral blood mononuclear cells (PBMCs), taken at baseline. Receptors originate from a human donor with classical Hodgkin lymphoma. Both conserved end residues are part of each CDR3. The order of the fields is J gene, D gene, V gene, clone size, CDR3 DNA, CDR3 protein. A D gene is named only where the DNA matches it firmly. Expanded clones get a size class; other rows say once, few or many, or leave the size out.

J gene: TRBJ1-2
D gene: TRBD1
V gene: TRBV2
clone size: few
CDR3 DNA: TGTGCCAGCAGGGGAGACAGGGCGGACTATGGCTACACCTTC
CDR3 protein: CASRGDRADYGYTF

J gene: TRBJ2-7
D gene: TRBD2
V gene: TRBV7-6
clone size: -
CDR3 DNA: TGTGCCAGCAGCTTAACTAGCGGGGGCGTCGACGAGCAGTACTTC
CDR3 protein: CASSLTSGGVDEQYF

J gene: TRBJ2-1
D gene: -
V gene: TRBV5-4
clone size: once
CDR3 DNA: TGTGCCAGCAGCTACGACAGGAGGAAGAATGAGCAGTTCTTC
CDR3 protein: CASSYDRRKNEQFF

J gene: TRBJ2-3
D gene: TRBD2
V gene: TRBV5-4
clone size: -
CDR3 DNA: TGTGCCAGCAGCTTGTCTAGCGGGGCCACAGATACGCAGTATTTT
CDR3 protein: CASSLSSGATDTQYF

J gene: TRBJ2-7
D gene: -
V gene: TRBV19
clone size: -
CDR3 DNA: TGTGCCAGTAGTCTCGGACAGGGACTAGCCTACGAGCAGTACTTC
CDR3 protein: CASSLGQGLAYEQYF

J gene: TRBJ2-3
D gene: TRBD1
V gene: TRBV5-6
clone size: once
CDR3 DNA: TGTGCCAGCAGCTCCGGGACAGGGTCCACAGATACGCAGTATTTT
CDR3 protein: CASSSGTGSTDTQYF

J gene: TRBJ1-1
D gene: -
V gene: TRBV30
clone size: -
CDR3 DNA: TGTGCCTGGATGGGACTGGACCAGTTTGAAGCTTTCTTT
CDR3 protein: CAWMGLDQFEAFF

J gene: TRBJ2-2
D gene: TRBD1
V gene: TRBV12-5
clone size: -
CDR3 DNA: TGTGCTAGTGGTTTGGGCGGAGGGACAGGGGCGAGCGGGGAGCTGTTTTTT
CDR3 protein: CASGLGGGTGASGELFF

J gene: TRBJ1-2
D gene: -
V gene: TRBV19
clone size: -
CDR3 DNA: TGTGCCAGTAGTGCGATCGACCAGGGCTACTATGGCTACACCTTC
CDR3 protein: CASSAIDQGYYGYTF

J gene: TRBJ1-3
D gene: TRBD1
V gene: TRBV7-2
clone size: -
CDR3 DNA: TGTGCCAGCAGCACGCGACAGGGATCAGGAAACACCATATATTTT
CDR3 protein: CASSTRQGSGNTIYF

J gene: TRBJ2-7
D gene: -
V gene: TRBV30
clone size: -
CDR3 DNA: TGTGCCTGGAGCCCGGGAATTTCCTACGAGCAGTACTTC
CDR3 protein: CAWSPGISYEQYF

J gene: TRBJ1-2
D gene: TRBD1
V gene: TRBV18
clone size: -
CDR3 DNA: TGTGCCAGCTCAAACCTACCGGGGACAGGGGAGGGCTACACCTTC
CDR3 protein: CASSNLPGTGEGYTF

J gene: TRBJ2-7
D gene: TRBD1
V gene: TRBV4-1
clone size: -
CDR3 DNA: TGCGCCAGCAGCCAAGCTTGGACAGGGGGGTACGAGCAGTACTTC
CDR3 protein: CASSQAWTGGYEQYF

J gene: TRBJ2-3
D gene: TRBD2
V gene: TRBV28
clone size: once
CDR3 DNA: TGTGCCAGCACCATTAGCGGGGGTGACCGCACGCAGTATTTT
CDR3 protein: CASTISGGDRTQYF

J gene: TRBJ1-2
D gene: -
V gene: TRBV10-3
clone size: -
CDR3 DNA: TGTGCCATCAGTGAAGGGCCACAGGGCGTCTATGGCTACACCTTC
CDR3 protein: CAISEGPQGVYGYTF

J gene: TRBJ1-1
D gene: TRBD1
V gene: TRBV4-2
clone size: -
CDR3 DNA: TGTGCCAGCAGCCAAGTTGACAGGGAGACTGAAGCTTTCTTT
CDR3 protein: CASSQVDRETEAFF

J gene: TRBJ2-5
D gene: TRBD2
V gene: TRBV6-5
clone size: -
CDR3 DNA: TGTGCCAGCAAAGTGTTCGAGCGGGGGCAGACCCAGTACTTC
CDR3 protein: CASKVFERGQTQYF

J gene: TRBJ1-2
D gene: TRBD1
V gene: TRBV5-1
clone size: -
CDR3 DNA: TGCGCCAGCAGCCCCAGGGGGGCAGAGGTCGTTTATGGCTACACCTTC
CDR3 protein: CASSPRGAEVVYGYTF

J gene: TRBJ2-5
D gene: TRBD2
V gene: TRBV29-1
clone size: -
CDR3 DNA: TGCAGCGTTGAACCCCCAGCGGGGGGGCCGGGTGAGACCCAGTACTTC
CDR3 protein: CSVEPPAGGPGETQYF

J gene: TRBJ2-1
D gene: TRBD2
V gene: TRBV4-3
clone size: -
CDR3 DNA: TGCGCCAGCAGCCAGGAGGGACTAGCGGGCGACAATGAGCAGTTCTTC
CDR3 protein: CASSQEGLAGDNEQFF

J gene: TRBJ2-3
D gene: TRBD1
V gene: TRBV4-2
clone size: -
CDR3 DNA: TGTGCCAGCAGCCAAGATTCCGGGACAGCAGATACGCAGTATTTT
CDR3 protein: CASSQDSGTADTQYF

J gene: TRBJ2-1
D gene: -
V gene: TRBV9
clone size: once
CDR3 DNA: TGTGCCAGCAGCGTAGGAGGAACAGACTCCTACAATGAGCAGTTCTTC
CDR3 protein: CASSVGGTDSYNEQFF

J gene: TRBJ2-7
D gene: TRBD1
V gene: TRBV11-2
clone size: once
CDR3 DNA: TGTGCCAGCAGCTTAGGGGCAGGGGGCGACGAGCAGTACTTC
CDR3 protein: CASSLGAGGDEQYF

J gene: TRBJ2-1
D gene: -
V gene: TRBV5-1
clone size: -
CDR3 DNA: TGCGCCAGCAGCAAAGGGAACGTCTCCTACAATGAGCAGTTCTTC
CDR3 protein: CASSKGNVSYNEQFF

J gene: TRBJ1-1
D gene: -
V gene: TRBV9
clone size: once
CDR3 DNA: TGTGCCAGCAGCGTAGTGGGCGCAGGAAACACTGAAGCTTTCTTT
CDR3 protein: CASSVVGAGNTEAFF

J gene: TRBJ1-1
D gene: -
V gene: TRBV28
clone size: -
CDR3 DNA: TGTGCCTGGGGGCCCCTAAACACTGAAGCTTTCTTT
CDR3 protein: CAWGPLNTEAFF

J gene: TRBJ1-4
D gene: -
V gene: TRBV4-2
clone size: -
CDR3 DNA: TGTGCCAGCAGCCAAGACGGGGACGGGGCTAATGAAAAACTGTTTTTT
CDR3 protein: CASSQDGDGANEKLFF

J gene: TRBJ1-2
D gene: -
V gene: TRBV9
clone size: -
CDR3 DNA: TGTGCCAGCAGCGACCGGGGCCTGAGGGGCTATGGCTACACCTTC
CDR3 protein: CASSDRGLRGYGYTF

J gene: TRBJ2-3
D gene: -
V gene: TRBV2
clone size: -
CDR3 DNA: TGTGCCAGCAATTTGGACGGAGATACGCAGTATTTT
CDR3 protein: CASNLDGDTQYF

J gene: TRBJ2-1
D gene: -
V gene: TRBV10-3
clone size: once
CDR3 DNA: TGTGCCATCAGAGGCTGGGGCTCCTACAATGAGCAGTTCTTC
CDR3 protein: CAIRGWGSYNEQFF

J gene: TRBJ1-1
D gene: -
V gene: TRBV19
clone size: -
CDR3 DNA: TGTGCCAGTAGTATAGGGGTAAACACTGAAGCTTTCTTT
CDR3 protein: CASSIGVNTEAFF

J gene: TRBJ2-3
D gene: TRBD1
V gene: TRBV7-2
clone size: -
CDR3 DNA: TGTGCCAGCAGCTTAATGTACCTCGGGACAGCTAGCACAGATACGCAGTATTTT
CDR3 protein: CASSLMYLGTASTDTQYF

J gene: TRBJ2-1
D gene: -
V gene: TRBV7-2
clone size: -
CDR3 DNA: TGTGCCAGCAGCTTGGTGGCCCTTTACAATGAGCAGTTCTTC
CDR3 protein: CASSLVALYNEQFF

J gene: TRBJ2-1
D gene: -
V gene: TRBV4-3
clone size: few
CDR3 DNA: TGCGCCAGCAGCCAAGAAGTCCTGACAGAAGGGCCAAATGAGCAGTTCTTC
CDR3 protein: CASSQEVLTEGPNEQFF

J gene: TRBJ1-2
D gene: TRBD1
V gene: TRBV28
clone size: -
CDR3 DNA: TGTGCCAGCAGTGCCCAGGGGGTCAGACGTTTGAACTATGGCTACACCTTC
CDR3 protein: CASSAQGVRRLNYGYTF

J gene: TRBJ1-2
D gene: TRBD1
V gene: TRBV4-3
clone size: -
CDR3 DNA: TGCGCCAGCAGCCAAGATCTAGACAGGGCCATTACCTATGGCTACACCTTC
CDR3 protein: CASSQDLDRAITYGYTF

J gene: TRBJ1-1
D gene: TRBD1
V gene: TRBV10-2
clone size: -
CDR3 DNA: TGCGCCAGCAGTGAGTCGCGGGGACAGGGGAGGACTGAAGCTTTCTTT
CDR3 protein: CASSESRGQGRTEAFF

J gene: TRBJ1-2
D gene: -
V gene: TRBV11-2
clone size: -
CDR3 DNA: TGTGCCAGCATCGGGGGGCTTAACTATGGCTACACCTTC
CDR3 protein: CASIGGLNYGYTF

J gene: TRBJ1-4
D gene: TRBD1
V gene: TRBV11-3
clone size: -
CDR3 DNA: TGTGCCAGCAGCTTAAAGCCCCAACGGACAGGGGCCAAACTGTTTTTT
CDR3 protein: CASSLKPQRTGAKLFF

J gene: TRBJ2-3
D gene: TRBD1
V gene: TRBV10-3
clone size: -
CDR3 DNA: TGTGCCATCAGTGAGTCCCCATCGACAGGGCTGGGGGATACGCAGTATTTT
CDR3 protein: CAISESPSTGLGDTQYF

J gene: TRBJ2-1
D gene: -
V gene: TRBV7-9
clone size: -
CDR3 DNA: TGTGCCAGCAGCATCGACAGCTACAATGAGCAGTTCTTC
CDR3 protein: CASSIDSYNEQFF

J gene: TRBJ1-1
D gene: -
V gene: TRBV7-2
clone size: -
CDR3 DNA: TGTGCCAGCAGCTTAGATTCAGGGGTAGACACTGAAGCTTTCTTT
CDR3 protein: CASSLDSGVDTEAFF

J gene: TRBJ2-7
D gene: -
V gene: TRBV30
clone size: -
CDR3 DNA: TGTGCCTGGGTCATACAGGGATACGAGCAGTACTTC
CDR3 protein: CAWVIQGYEQYF

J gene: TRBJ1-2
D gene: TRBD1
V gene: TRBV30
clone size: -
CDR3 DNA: TGTGCCTGGACAGGGGGTCGGTATGGCTACACCTTC
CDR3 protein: CAWTGGRYGYTF

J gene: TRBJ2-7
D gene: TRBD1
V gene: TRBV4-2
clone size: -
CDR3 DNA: TGTGCCAGCAGCCAAGTCTCCGGGACAGGGGTCTCCTACGAGCAGTACTTC
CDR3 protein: CASSQVSGTGVSYEQYF